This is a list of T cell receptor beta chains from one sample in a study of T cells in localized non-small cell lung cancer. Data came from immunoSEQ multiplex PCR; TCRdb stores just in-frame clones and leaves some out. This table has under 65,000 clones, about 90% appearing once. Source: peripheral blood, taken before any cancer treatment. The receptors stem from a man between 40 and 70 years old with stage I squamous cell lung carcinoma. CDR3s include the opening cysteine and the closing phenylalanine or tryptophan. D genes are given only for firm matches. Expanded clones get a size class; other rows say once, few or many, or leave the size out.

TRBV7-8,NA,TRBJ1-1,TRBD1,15,CASSPYRGSWAEAFF,TGTGCCAGCAGCCCATACAGGGGAAGTTGGGCTGAAGCTTTCTTT
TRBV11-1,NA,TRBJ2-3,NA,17,CASSPPRGTTWEDTQYF,TGTGCCAGCAGCCCCCCCCGCGGGACGACCTGGGAAGATACGCAGTATTTT
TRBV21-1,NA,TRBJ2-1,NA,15,CASSNLVETRDEQFF,TGTGCCAGCAGCAACCTGGTAGAGACTCGCGATGAGCAGTTCTTC
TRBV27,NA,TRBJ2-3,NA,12,CASGYGTDTQYF,TGTGCCAGCGGATACGGCACAGATACGCAGTATTTT
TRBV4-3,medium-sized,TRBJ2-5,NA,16,CASSQDPPASGETQYF,TGCGCCAGCAGCCAAGATCCCCCAGCGTCGGGGGAGACCCAGTACTTC
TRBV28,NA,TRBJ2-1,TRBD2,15,CASSLQIAGVLKQFF,TGTGCCAGCAGTTTACAAATAGCGGGAGTTTTGAAGCAGTTCTTC
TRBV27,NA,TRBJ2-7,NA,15,CASSREGLGSYEQYF,TGTGCCAGCAGTAGAGAAGGCCTAGGGTCCTACGAGCAGTACTTC
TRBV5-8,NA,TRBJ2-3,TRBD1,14,CASSLQGTTDTQYF,TGTGCCAGCAGCTTACAGGGGACCACAGATACGCAGTATTTT
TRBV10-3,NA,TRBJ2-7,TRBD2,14,CAISVGGRAYEQYF,TGTGCCATCAGTGTTGGGGGGAGGGCCTACGAGCAGTACTTC
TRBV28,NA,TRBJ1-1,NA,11,CASRGRTEAFF,TGTGCCAGCAGGGGGCGGACTGAAGCTTTCTTT
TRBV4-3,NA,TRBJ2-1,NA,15,CASSQVSGSDNEQFF,TGCGCCAGCAGCCAAGTTTCGGGTAGTGACAATGAGCAGTTCTTC